The 2 T cell receptor beta chains below come from one sample, sequenced in a study of blood T cell repertoires in COVID-19. The repertoire was sequenced with immunoSEQ multiplex PCR; TCRdb's copy has only in-frame clones and lacks some. The profile shows about 140,000 clones, about four fifths of them singletons. The specimen was peripheral blood. The source of these receptors is a man aged 25-40 years with COVID-19, enrolled during active disease.

Notes on this clone: One junction end does not reproduce the germline sequence, and a read error may be involved. This sequence joins TRBV7-9 and TRBJ1-2; 9 positions match TRBD1. The CDR3 totals 11 residues. Germline V gene data show CDR1 as SEHNR and CDR2 as FQNEAQ (reference sequence). The CDR3 sequence: CASSATGTGIF. The CDR3 DNA is TGTGCCAGCAGCGCCACCGGGACAGGGATCTTC.

The chain recombines TRBV30 with TRBJ2-1; 12 nucleotides line up with TRBD2. Germline V CDR1 and CDR2: GTSNPN, SVGIG (reference sequence). The ends lost 2 bases at V and 7 bases at J; junction bases unmatched: 9. This CDR3 contains 16 residues. The CDR3 region is CAWSRGLAGAVNEQFF. The CDR3 DNA sequence: TGTGCCTGGAGTCGGGGACTAGCGGGCGCGGTTAATGAGCAGTTCTTC.